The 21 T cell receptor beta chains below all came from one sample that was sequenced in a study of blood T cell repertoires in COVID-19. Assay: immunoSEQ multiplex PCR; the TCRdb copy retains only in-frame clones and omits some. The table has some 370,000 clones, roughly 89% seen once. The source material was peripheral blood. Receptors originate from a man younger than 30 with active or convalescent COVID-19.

In DNA form, the CDR3 reads TGTGCCAGCAGCTGGAGTCTCCGTGCCGGGGAGCTGTTTTTT. The encoded protein is CASSWSLRAGELFF. V is TRBV5-5 and J is TRBJ2-2, with no clear D. CDR3 length: 14 amino acids. V shed 3 bases and J shed 6 bases, with 12 bases lying between them. The germline V gene encodes CDR1 SGHKS and CDR2 YYEKEE (reference sequence).

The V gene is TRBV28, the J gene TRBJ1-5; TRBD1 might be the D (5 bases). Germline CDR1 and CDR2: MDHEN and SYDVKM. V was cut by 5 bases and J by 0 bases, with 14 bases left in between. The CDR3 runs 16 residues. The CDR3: CASSPRGTHSNQPQHF. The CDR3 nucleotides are TGTGCCAGCAGTCCCCGGGGGACGCATAGCAATCAGCCCCAGCATTTT. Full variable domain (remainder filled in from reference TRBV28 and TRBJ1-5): DVKVTQSSRYLVKRTGEKVFLECVQDMDHENMFWYRQDPGLGLRLIYFSYDVKMKEKGDIPEGYSVSREKKERFSLILESASTNQTSMYLCASSPRGTHSNQPQHFGDGTRLSIL.

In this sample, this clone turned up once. The CDR3 spells CASSLYMANTEAFF. CDR3 bases: TGTGCCAGCAGCTTGTATATGGCGAACACTGAAGCTTTCTTT. V and J are TRBV5-4 and TRBJ1-1; D is unclear. V was clipped by 1 base and J by 1 base, with 8 bases between them. From germline, CDR1 is SGHNT and CDR2 YYREEE (reference sequence). This CDR3 has 14 amino acids. The full variable domain, completed using reference TRBV5-4 and TRBJ1-1, is ETGVTQSPTHLIKTRGQQVTLRCSSQSGHNTVSWYQQALGQGPQFIFQYYREEENGRGNFPPRFSGLQFPNYSSELNVNALELDDSALYLCASSLYMANTEAFFGQGTRLTVV.

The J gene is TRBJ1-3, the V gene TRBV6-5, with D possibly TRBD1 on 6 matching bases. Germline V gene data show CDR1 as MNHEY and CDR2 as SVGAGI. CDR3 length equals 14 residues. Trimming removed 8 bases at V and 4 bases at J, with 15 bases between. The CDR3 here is CASLLAGAGNTIYF. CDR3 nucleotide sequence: TGTGCCAGCCTCCTGGCAGGGGCCGGAAACACCATATATTTT.

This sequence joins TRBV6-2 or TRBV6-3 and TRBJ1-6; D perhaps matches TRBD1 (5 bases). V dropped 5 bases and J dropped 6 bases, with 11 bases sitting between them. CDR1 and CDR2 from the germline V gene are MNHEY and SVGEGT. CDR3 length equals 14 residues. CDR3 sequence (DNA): TGTGCCAGCAGTCTCAACAGGCCTAATTCACCCCTCCACTTT. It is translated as CASSLNRPNSPLHF.

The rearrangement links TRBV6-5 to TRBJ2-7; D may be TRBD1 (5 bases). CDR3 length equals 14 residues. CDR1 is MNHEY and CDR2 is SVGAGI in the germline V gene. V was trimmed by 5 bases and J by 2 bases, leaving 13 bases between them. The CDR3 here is CASSPIQGTYEQYF. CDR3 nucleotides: TGTGCCAGCAGTCCTATTCAGGGTACCTACGAGCAGTACTTC.

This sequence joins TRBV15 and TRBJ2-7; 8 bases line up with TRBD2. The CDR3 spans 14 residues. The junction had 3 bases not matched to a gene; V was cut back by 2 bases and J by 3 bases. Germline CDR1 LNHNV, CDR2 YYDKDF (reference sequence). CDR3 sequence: CATSRLAGGYEQYF. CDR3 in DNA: TGTGCCACCAGCAGATTGGCGGGAGGCTACGAGCAGTACTTC.

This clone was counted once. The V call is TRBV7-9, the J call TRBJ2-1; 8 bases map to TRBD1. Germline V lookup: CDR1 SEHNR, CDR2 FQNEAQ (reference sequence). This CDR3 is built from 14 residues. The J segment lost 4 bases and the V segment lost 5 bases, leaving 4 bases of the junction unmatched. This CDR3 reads CASSPGQAYNEQFF. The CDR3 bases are TGTGCCAGCAGCCCGGGACAGGCGTACAATGAGCAGTTCTTC.

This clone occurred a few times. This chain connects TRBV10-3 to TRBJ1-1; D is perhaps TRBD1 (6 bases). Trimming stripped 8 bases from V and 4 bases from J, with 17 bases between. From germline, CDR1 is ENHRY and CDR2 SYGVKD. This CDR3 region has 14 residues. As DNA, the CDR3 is TGTGCCATCCACGGATCAGGGGCGCCCACTGAAGCTTTCTTT. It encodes CAIHGSGAPTEAFF.

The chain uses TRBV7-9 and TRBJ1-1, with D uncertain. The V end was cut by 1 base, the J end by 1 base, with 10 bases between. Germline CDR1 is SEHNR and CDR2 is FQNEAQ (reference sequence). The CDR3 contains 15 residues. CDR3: CASSLVPTRNTEAFF. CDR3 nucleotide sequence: TGTGCCAGCAGCTTAGTTCCGACAAGGAACACTGAAGCTTTCTTT.

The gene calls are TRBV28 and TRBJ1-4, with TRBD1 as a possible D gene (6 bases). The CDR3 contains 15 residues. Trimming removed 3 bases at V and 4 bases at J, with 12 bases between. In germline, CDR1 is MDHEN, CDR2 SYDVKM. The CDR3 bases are TGTGCCAGCAGTTTTTCGGGGGGCTTTAATGAAAAACTGTTTTTT. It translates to CASSFSGGFNEKLFF.

CDR3 amino acids: CASSLRAGQGGVYEQYF. The CDR3 DNA is TGTGCCAGCAGCTTAAGGGCTGGCCAGGGAGGGGTCTACGAGCAGTACTTC. The chain links TRBV7-6 to TRBJ2-7, with TRBD2 matching over 7 bases. The CDR3 length is 17 residues. CDR1 is SGHVS and CDR2 is FNYEAQ in the germline V gene. J gave up 3 bases and V 2 bases, and 13 bases lay outside the gene matches.

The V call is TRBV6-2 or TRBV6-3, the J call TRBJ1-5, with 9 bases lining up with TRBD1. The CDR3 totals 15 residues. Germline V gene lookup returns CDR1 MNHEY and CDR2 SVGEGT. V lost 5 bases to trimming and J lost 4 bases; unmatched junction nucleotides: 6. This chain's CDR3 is CASSPRTGVNQPQHF. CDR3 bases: TGTGCCAGCAGTCCCCGGACAGGGGTTAATCAGCCCCAGCATTTT.

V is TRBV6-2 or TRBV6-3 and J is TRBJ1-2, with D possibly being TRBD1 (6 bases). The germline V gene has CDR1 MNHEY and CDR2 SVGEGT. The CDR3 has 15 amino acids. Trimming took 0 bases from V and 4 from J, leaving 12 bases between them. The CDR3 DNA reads TGTGCCAGCAGTTACTCAGCGGTAGGGGGCTATGGCTACACCTTC. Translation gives CASSYSAVGGYGYTF.

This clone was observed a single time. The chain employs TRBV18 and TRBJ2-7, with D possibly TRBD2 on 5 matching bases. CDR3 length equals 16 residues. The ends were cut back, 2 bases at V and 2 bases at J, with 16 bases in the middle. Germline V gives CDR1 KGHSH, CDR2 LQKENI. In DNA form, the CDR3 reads TGTGCCAGCTCACCATTGCTGGTTCGAGGGACCTACGAGCAGTACTTC. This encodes CASSPLLVRGTYEQYF.

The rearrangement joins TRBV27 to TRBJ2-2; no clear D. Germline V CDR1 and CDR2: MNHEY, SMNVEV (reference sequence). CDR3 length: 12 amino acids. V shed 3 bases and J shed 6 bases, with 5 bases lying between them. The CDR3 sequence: CASSFGPGELFF. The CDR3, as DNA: TGTGCCAGCAGTTTTGGCCCCGGGGAGCTGTTTTTT.

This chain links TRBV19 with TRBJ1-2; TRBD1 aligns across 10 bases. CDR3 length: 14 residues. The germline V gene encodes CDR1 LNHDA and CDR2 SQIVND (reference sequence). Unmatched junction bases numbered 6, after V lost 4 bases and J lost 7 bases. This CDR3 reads CASSTDRGPTGYTF. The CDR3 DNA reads TGTGCCAGTAGTACCGACAGGGGGCCCACTGGCTACACCTTC.

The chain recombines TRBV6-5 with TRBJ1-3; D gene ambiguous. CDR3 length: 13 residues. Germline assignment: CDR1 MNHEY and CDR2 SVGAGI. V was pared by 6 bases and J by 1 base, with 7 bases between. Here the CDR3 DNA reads TGTGCCAGCAGGAGGGTATCTGGAAACACCATATATTTT. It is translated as CASRRVSGNTIYF.

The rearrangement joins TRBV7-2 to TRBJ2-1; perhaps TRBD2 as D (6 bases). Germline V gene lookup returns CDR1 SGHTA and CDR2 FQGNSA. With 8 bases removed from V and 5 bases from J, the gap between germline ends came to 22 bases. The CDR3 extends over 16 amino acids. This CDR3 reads CASGIPGLRVNNEQFF. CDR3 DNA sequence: TGTGCCAGCGGGATCCCGGGACTTAGGGTGAACAATGAGCAGTTCTTC.

The CDR3 region is CASSPLSRGELFF. CDR3 sequence (DNA): TGTGCCAGTAGCCCCCTTTCCCGCGGGGAGCTGTTTTTT. The chain is built from TRBV19 and TRBJ2-2; D ambiguous. The CDR3 runs to 13 residues. Germline values: CDR1 LNHDA, CDR2 SQIVND (reference sequence). The V and J ends lost 6 bases and 7 bases respectively, with 12 bases between them.

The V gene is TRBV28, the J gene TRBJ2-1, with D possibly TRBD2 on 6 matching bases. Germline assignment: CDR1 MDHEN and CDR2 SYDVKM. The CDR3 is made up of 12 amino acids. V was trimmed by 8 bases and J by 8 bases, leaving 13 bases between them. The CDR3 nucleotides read TGTGCCAGCTCCCGGGGGACCGATGAGCAGTTCTTC. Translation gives CASSRGTDEQFF.